The entry below describes one T cell receptor beta chain. Its antigen remains unidentified. CDR3 length: 15 residues. J gave up 9 bases and V 4 bases, and 7 bases lay outside the gene matches. Germline values: CDR1 SGHRS, CDR2 YFSETQ. The sample belongs to a study of blood T cells in healthy people across ages. Study as a whole: Template switching captured about one barcoded beta molecule per two T cells. Study observations and caveats: Long-lived donors carried more naive CD4+ cells and greater diversity than aged donors. CMV status of donors was not determined, possibly confounding expanded clonotype changes. Diversity of TCR beta correlated strongly with naive T cell percentage.

Alongside a J-beta primer mix, a sample-barcoded 5' primer served in a second PCR lasting about 6 to 11 cycles. TCRdb reanalysed the 5' RACE reads using MiXCR and keeps one entry per CDR3 protein. The sample lists roughly 930,000 distinct CDR3 sequences, 40% to 60% seen once, with under 15% in the top ten. The clonotype was recovered from a young man in good health. Sequencing was done on a sample of blood. J is TRBJ2-1 and V is TRBV5-1; 13 nucleotides match TRBD2. CDR3 nucleotide sequence: TGCGCCAGCAGCGGAACTAGCGGGGGGGCCAGTGAGCAGTTCTTC. Translation: CASSGTSGGASEQFF.